Presented here are 26 T cell receptor beta chains from one specimen sequenced in a study of a mutant IDH1 vaccine in newly diagnosed glioma. As for time point: baseline, week 1 (first vaccination visit). Treatment reported: pre-vaccination baseline after standard-of-care therapy. TCRdb's copy holds only in-frame clones and misses some; the assay was immunoSEQ multiplex PCR. This sample has just under 95,000 clones, with about four fifths found just once. The sample consisted of PBMCs, taken from a glioma patient treated with radiotherapy, temozolomide or both. The receptors stem from a man aged 40-49 years with glioma.

This sequence joins TRBV28 and TRBJ2-7; 15 nucleotides agree with TRBD2. The germline CDR1 and CDR2 sequences are MDHEN and SYDVKM. V was pared by 2 bases and J by 12 bases, with 2 bases of the junction left unmatched. CDR3 size: 13 residues. The CDR3 coding sequence is TGTGCCAGCAGTTTAGGACTAGCGGGAGGGCCGTACTTC. Its translation is CASSLGLAGGPYF.

CDR3 residues: CASSSYGINYEQYF. The DNA of the CDR3 is TGTGCCAGCAGTTCCTATGGGATCAACTACGAGCAGTACTTC. This chain links TRBV28 with TRBJ2-7, with no clear D. CDR1 MDHEN and CDR2 SYDVKM come from the germline V gene. Trimming cost V 4 bases and J 3 bases, with 13 bases left between them. The length of the CDR3 is 14 residues.

The chain links TRBV14 to TRBJ2-7, with TRBD1 identical over 8 bases. The germline V gene has CDR1 SGHDN and CDR2 FVKESK. The CDR3 has 14 amino acids. Trimming took 6 bases from V and 1 from J; bases not matched to a gene: 5. CDR3 protein: CASRRTGRSYEQYF. DNA of the CDR3: TGTGCCAGCAGGCGGACAGGGCGATCCTACGAGCAGTACTTC. Using reference TRBV14 and TRBJ2-7 for the parts outside the CDR3, the full variable domain is EAGVTQFPSHSVIEKGQTVTLRCDPISGHDNLYWYRRVMGKEIKFLLHFVKESKQDESGMPNNRFLAERTGGTYSTLKVQPAELEDSGVYFCASRRTGRSYEQYFGPGTRLTVT.

The chain joins TRBV2 to TRBJ1-2; D is ambiguous. Germline V gives CDR1 SNHLY, CDR2 FYNNEI. Trimming shortened V by 10 bases and J by 4 bases, and 10 bases separated the two germline ends. The CDR3 has 11 amino acids. The CDR3 sequence: CATASFYGYTF. CDR3 in DNA: TGTGCCACTGCCTCCTTCTATGGCTACACCTTC.

The sample holds one count of this clone. The chain employs TRBV7-8 and TRBJ2-1, with no clear D. V was cut by 2 bases and J by 3 bases, with 11 bases left in between. The germline CDR1 and CDR2 sequences are SGHVS and FQNEAQ. The CDR3 contains 15 residues. DNA for the CDR3: TGTGCCAGCAGCTTAAAAGGGATTGACTACAATGAGCAGTTCTTC. Its protein is CASSLKGIDYNEQFF.

This clone is a singleton in its sample. The chain combines TRBV18 with TRBJ1-2; D might be TRBD1 (6 bases). The V gene lost 0 bases and the J gene lost 4 bases, with 12 bases spanning the gap. CDR1 and CDR2 from the germline V gene are KGHSH and LQKENI. The CDR3 is 15 residues long. The CDR3 here is CASSPPNRDIYGYTF. The DNA for the CDR3 is TGTGCCAGCTCACCACCAAACCGGGACATCTATGGCTACACCTTC.

The chain couples TRBV7-2 to TRBJ2-7, with D possibly TRBD2 on 6 matching bases. V lost 7 bases and J lost 3, with 22 bases in between. The CDR3 runs 16 residues. Looked up from germline, CDR1 is SGHTA and CDR2 is FQGNSA. The CDR3: CASTTGSSHRFYEQYF. CDR3 nucleotide sequence: TGTGCCAGCACCACCGGGAGTTCACATCGTTTCTACGAGCAGTACTTC.

This clone has only a few counts. The chain recombines TRBV14 with TRBJ2-1, with 7 bases identical to TRBD2. V was pared by 0 bases and J by 3 bases, with 5 bases of the junction left unmatched. The CDR3 covers 16 residues. The germline V gene has CDR1 SGHDN and CDR2 FVKESK. The CDR3: CASSQDLERGYNEQFF. The CDR3 DNA is TGTGCCAGCAGCCAAGATCTGGAGCGGGGCTACAATGAGCAGTTCTTC.

This chain uses TRBV5-1 with TRBJ1-1; D is undetermined. Trimming shortened V by 1 base and J by 3 bases, and 16 bases separated the two germline ends. Germline V gene sequence: CDR1 SGHRS, CDR2 YFSETQ. The CDR3 runs to 16 residues. In nucleotides, the CDR3 is TGCGCCAGCAGCTTGCTTCCGGGAGGCGCGGACACTGAAGCTTTCTTT. Translated, it gives CASSLLPGGADTEAFF.

The chain links TRBV10-3 to TRBJ2-6; 7 bases align to TRBD1. This CDR3 is built from 16 residues. The V and J ends lost 2 bases and 2 bases, in that order; junction bases with no gene match: 3. Per germline, CDR1 ENHRY and CDR2 SYGVKD. The CDR3 bases are TGTGCCATCAGTGAGAAAGGGGGCGCTGGGGCCAACGTCCTGACTTTC. Translating it yields CAISEKGGAGANVLTF.

This chain uses TRBV5-1 with TRBJ2-1, with TRBD2 as a possible D gene (5 bases). CDR1 is SGHRS and CDR2 is YFSETQ in the germline V gene. The length of the CDR3 is 13 residues. V gave up 4 bases and J gave up 7 bases, with 12 bases separating them. CDR3 region: CASSPRPGNEQFF. In nucleotides, the CDR3 is TGCGCCAGCAGCCCGCGGCCGGGGAATGAGCAGTTCTTC.

This clone was recorded only once. V gene TRBV6-4 combines with J gene TRBJ2-7, with D unresolved. The V end lost 0 bases, the J end lost 2 bases, and 14 bases lay between the germline ends. Germline-derived CDR1 and CDR2 are MRHNA and SNTAGT. This CDR3 spans 16 amino acids. Here the CDR3 reads CASSDSKPRATYEQYF. The CDR3 nucleotides read TGTGCCAGCAGTGACTCGAAACCCCGGGCTACCTACGAGCAGTACTTC.

The table lists this clone with a few counts. The V gene is TRBV7-2, the J gene TRBJ1-1, with 7 bases identical to TRBD1. V was clipped by 5 bases and J by 2 bases; unmatched bases: 5. The CDR3 is 14 residues long. CDR1 and CDR2 (germline): SGHTA, FQGNSA. This chain's CDR3 is CASSTDRANTEAFF. CDR3 nucleotides: TGTGCCAGCAGCACCGACAGGGCAAACACTGAAGCTTTCTTT.

This chain connects TRBV6-6 to TRBJ2-7, with 8 bases that match TRBD1. CDR1 is MNHNY, CDR2 SVGAGI, per germline (reference sequence). The CDR3 runs 14 residues. V gave up 3 bases and J gave up 6 bases; unmatched junction bases: 7. The CDR3 DNA reads as TGTGCCAGCAGTTATGACAGGGGCGGACCCGAGCAGTACTTC. Its protein product is CASSYDRGGPEQYF.

The chain recombines TRBV5-4 with TRBJ2-7; TRBD2 matches 7 bases. Trimming took 0 bases from V and 3 from J; bases not matched to a gene: 21. The V gene's germline CDR1 is SGHNT and CDR2 YYREEE (reference sequence). CDR3 length: 20 residues. In DNA form, the CDR3 reads TGTGCCAGCAGCTTGGGGGAGGGCAGTCTCCTCAATATGTGGGACTACGAGCAGTACTTC. As protein: CASSLGEGSLLNMWDYEQYF.

In its sample, this clone was seen a few times. This rearrangement joins TRBV9 to TRBJ1-1; D is uncertain. Germline V gene sequence: CDR1 SGDLS, CDR2 YYNGEE. The V gene lost 0 bases and the J gene lost 2 bases, with 8 bases spanning the gap. The CDR3 consists of 14 residues. This CDR3 is CASSVVDGNTEAFF. Written as DNA, the CDR3 is TGTGCCAGCAGCGTAGTAGACGGAAACACTGAAGCTTTCTTT.

The chain couples TRBV15 to TRBJ2-5; a weak D match, TRBD1 (7 bases). This CDR3 region has 16 residues. Trimming pared 1 base from V and 2 bases from J, leaving 14 bases between. CDR1 and CDR2 (germline): LNHNV, YYDKDF (reference sequence). The DNA of the CDR3 is TGTGCCACCAGCAGAGCACGGACAGGAGGGCAAGAGACCCAGTACTTC. As protein: CATSRARTGGQETQYF.

Comments on this clone: An end of the junction does not agree with germline; a read error may underlie this. The V gene is TRBV6-4, the J gene TRBJ1-1; D might be TRBD1 (5 bases). Germline V gene sequence: CDR1 MRHNA, CDR2 SNTAGT. The CDR3 extends over 14 amino acids. This CDR3 is CASSYSGGNTEAFF. CDR3 nucleotide sequence: TGTGCCAGCAGTTACTCGGGGGGGAACACTGAAGCTTTCTTT.

The V gene is TRBV19, the J gene TRBJ1-1; D is uncertain. CDR1 is LNHDA and CDR2 is SQIVND in the germline V gene (reference sequence). The CDR3 runs 15 residues. The V end was cut by 1 base, the J end by 5 bases, with 14 bases between. CDR3 protein: CASSIGVPPGTEAFF. Here the CDR3 DNA reads TGTGCCAGTAGTATAGGGGTCCCGCCGGGGACTGAAGCTTTCTTT.

The rearrangement uses TRBV10-1 and TRBJ2-1; D not certain. The germline gives CDR1 WNHNN, CDR2 SYGVQD (reference sequence). Trimming took 5 bases from V and 9 from J, leaving 14 bases between them. CDR3 length: 13 amino acids. The CDR3, as DNA: TGCGCCAGCAGTTTAGACGGATTCAGTGAGCAGTTCTTC. It encodes CASSLDGFSEQFF.

The V and J genes are TRBV7-2 and TRBJ1-2, with no clear D. Germline V lookup: CDR1 SGHTA, CDR2 FQGNSA. V was shortened by 5 bases and J by 8 bases, with 15 bases between the two germline ends. The CDR3 is made up of 13 amino acids. This CDR3 reads CASSPGIGLGYTF. For the CDR3, the DNA is TGTGCCAGCAGCCCTGGGATCGGCTTAGGCTACACCTTC.

V and J are TRBV5-4 and TRBJ1-1, with D possibly matching TRBD1 (6 bases). V gave up 1 base and J gave up 11 bases, with 15 bases separating them. The CDR3 is made up of 13 amino acids. Germline values: CDR1 SGHNT, CDR2 YYREEE (reference sequence). In DNA, the CDR3 is TGTGCCAGCAGCTTGCGTGGGGGGGGGCCGGCTTTCTTT. Translating it yields CASSLRGGGPAFF.

The V and J genes are TRBV2 and TRBJ1-6, with D possibly matching TRBD1 (5 bases). V shed 5 bases and J shed 7 bases, with 12 bases lying between them. The germline CDR1 and CDR2 sequences are SNHLY and FYNNEI. The CDR3 is made up of 14 amino acids. This CDR3 is CASSFGGTNSPLHF. The CDR3 DNA reads TGTGCCAGCAGTTTTGGAGGGACCAATTCACCCCTCCACTTT.

CDR3: CASSLELWGVSETQYF. In DNA, the CDR3 is TGTGCCAGCAGCTTAGAATTGTGGGGGGTTTCAGAGACCCAGTACTTC. The gene calls are TRBV7-2 and TRBJ2-5; maybe TRBD2 (6 bases). Germline CDR1 is SGHTA and CDR2 is FQGNSA. The germline V and J ends were trimmed by 1 base and 4 bases, with 16 bases remaining between them. This CDR3 region has 16 residues. The full variable domain, completed using reference TRBV7-2 and TRBJ2-5, is GAGVSQSPSNKVTEKGKDVELRCDPISGHTALYWYRQSLGQGLEFLIYFQGNSAPDKSGLPSDRFSAERTGGSVSTLTIQRTQQEDSAVYLCASSLELWGVSETQYFGPGTRLLVL.

The V call is TRBV18, the J call TRBJ1-5; TRBD1 matches at 8 bases. The CDR3 extends over 17 amino acids. The germline CDR1 and CDR2 sequences are KGHSH and LQKENI. Trimming removed 1 base from V and 5 bases from J; junction bases left unmatched: 10. The CDR3 loop is CASSPLRTGSSDQPQHF. CDR3 DNA sequence: TGTGCCAGCTCACCACTACGGACAGGGAGCTCCGATCAGCCCCAGCATTTT.

This chain joins TRBV5-1 and TRBJ1-1, with D maybe TRBD1 (5 bases). V was pared by 3 bases and J by 1 base, with 16 bases between. Germline V gives CDR1 SGHRS, CDR2 YFSETQ. This CDR3 contains 16 residues. CDR3 residues: CASSSGTNWRNTEAFF. Written as DNA, the CDR3 is TGCGCCAGCAGCTCCGGGACTAACTGGAGGAACACTGAAGCTTTCTTT.